This TCR beta chain appears in the sequencing data of a study of cytomegalovirus exposure and HLA in healthy donors. Study summary: One earlier analysis, a look at about 179 million T cells, found more than 100 million unique TCR beta sequences.

The CDR3 spans 14 residues. V lost 6 bases and J 5 bases, leaving 16 bases between the germline ends. Germline CDR1 MNHNY, CDR2 SVGAGI (reference sequence). Study conclusions and caveats: An analysis done earlier found most TCR beta V segments productive about 87% or about 30% of the time. Most of the CMV-associated TCR beta chains (in a later analysis) appeared to be HLA-restricted. As a later analysis revealed, the rate of TCR association differed by HLA locus, with DRB1 most and HLA-C fewest.

Comment on this clone: Its antigen is undetermined.

The PCR used 60 Vbeta and 13 Jbeta primers. Assay used: immunoSEQ multiplex PCR; TCRdb lists only in-frame clones, some missing. Among about 170,000 clones, about 83% were seen once, and the ten largest hold 4.8%. This sequence joins TRBV6-6 and TRBJ2-5, with D perhaps TRBD2 (7 bases). The sequenced sample was PBMCs. The sequence was obtained from a girl aged 10-17 years in good health and CMV-seropositive. CDR3 residues: CASRQDKGGETQYF. Written as DNA, the CDR3 is TGTGCCAGCAGACAGGACAAGGGGGGGGAGACCCAGTACTTC.